What follows are 31 T cell receptor beta chains derived from one specimen sequenced in a study of shared clonotypes between healthy human individuals. The assay was immunoSEQ multiplex PCR, and TCRdb's table has in-frame clones only and misses some. The data hold approximately 500,000 clones, with over 70% observed a single time. The material sequenced was PBMCs. The origin of the receptors is a woman in her thirties or forties in good health. Some clones in this sample may be carry-over from other donors' samples.

This clone was seen more than once but under ten times. A much larger clone differs from this one at a single base, so this may be a read error. At the DNA level, this CDR3 is encoded by other sequences in the same sample as well. V usage is TRBV5-6 and J usage is TRBJ2-7; TRBD1 aligns across 8 bases. Losses at the gene ends were 4 bases for V and 1 base for J; bases not matched to a gene: 4. The CDR3 length is 14 residues. The germline V gene has CDR1 SGHDT and CDR2 YYEEEE. The CDR3 nucleotides are TGTGCCAGCAGCCCCAGACAGGGGTCCTACGAGCAGTACTTC. As protein: CASSPRQGSYEQYF. Variable domain in full (rest from reference TRBV5-6 and TRBJ2-7): DAGVTQSPTHLIKTRGQQVTLRCSPKSGHDTVSWYQQALGQGPQFIFQYYEEEERQRGNFPDRFSGHQFPNYSSELNVNALLLGDSALYLCASSPRQGSYEQYFGPGTRLTVT.

This clone was recorded a few times. A read error likely explains this, since a far larger clone differs by one base. Other nucleotide sequences in the sample specify the same CDR3. The chain has TRBV2 and TRBJ1-1; the D is unclear. The CDR3 runs to 13 residues. Per germline, CDR1 SNHLY and CDR2 FYNNEI. In DNA, the CDR3 is TGTGCCAGCAGGCAAGAGGTGAACACTGAGGCTTTCTTT. As protein: CASRQEVNTEAFF.

The rearrangement links TRBV9 to TRBJ2-1; perhaps TRBD1 as D (5 bases). Germline loops: CDR1 SGDLS, CDR2 YYNGEE. This CDR3 contains 15 residues. Trimming stripped 0 bases from V and 7 bases from J, with 14 bases between. The CDR3 region has the DNA TGTGCCAGCAGCGTAGTCGCCAGGGAAAGTAATGAGCAGTTCTTC. It is translated as CASSVVARESNEQFF.

This clone has ten or more counts. The J gene is TRBJ2-1, the V gene TRBV5-1; D may be TRBD1 (5 bases). The germline V gene has CDR1 SGHRS and CDR2 YFSETQ. The CDR3 has 14 residues. Trimming left V 0 bases short and J 9 bases short, with 13 bases between. Written as DNA, the CDR3 is TGCGCCAGCAGCTTGGGATTACAGGTCGGTGAGCAGTTCTTC. This codes for CASSLGLQVGEQFF.

This chain links TRBV11-2 with TRBJ2-4; D unresolved. The V gene lost 6 bases and the J gene lost 0 bases, with 6 bases spanning the gap. From germline, CDR1 is SGHAT and CDR2 FQNNGV. The length of the CDR3 is 13 residues. For the CDR3, the DNA is TGTGCCAGCAGTCCGCTAGCCAAAAACATTCAGTACTTC. Translated, it gives CASSPLAKNIQYF.

This chain links TRBV7-2 with TRBJ1-2; D not certain. The ends were cut back, 1 base at V and 4 bases at J, with 13 bases in the middle. This CDR3 contains 15 residues. Germline V gives CDR1 SGHTA, CDR2 FQGNSA. The CDR3 DNA reads as TGTGCCAGCAGCTTAGACCGACTCCCCATCTATGGCTACACCTTC. This sequence encodes CASSLDRLPIYGYTF.

The V gene is TRBV28, the J gene TRBJ1-5; tentative D call: TRBD1 (6 bases). CDR1 MDHEN and CDR2 SYDVKM come from the germline V gene. The V end lost 6 bases, the J end lost 7 bases, and 13 bases lay between the germline ends. The CDR3 covers 13 residues. The CDR3 bases are TGTGCCAGCAGACAGGGAGGCTTGCAGCCCCAGCATTTT. Its protein product is CASRQGGLQPQHF.

With respect to this clone: With only one base between it and a far larger clone, this is likely a read error. Other DNA variants within this sample encode the same CDR3. The V and J genes are TRBV7-9 and TRBJ1-1, with D possibly matching TRBD1 (6 bases). V was pared by 6 bases and J by 1 base, with 12 bases between. Germline V gene data show CDR1 as SEHNR and CDR2 as FQNEAQ (reference sequence). The length of the CDR3 is 14 residues. CDR3 nucleotide sequence: TGTGCCAGCAGTGACCGGGACAAGAACACTGAAGCTTTCTTT. It yields the protein CASSDRDKNTEAFF.

A few counts support this clone. The chain has TRBV27 and TRBJ2-5; D is perhaps TRBD1 (6 bases). Trimming took 6 bases from V and 5 from J, leaving 13 bases between them. This CDR3 is 13 amino acids long. Germline lookup yields CDR1 MNHEY and CDR2 SMNVEV (reference sequence). Here the CDR3 reads CASSRGAWETQYF. The CDR3 DNA is TGTGCCAGCAGCAGGGGAGCGTGGGAGACCCAGTACTTC.

The chain has TRBV9 and TRBJ2-5; D remains ambiguous. Germline CDR1 reads SGDLS; CDR2 reads YYNGEE. The CDR3 has 14 residues. V lost 2 bases and J 2 bases, leaving 10 bases between the germline ends. The CDR3 is CASSVFGVQETQYF. In DNA form, the CDR3 reads TGTGCCAGCAGCGTTTTTGGGGTTCAAGAGACCCAGTACTTC.

As for this clone: A far larger clone is one base from this, pointing to a likely read error. The gene calls are TRBV5-1 and TRBJ1-2; 8 bases are a match to TRBD1. The CDR3 spans 16 residues. Germline CDR1 reads SGHRS; CDR2 reads YFSETQ. With V trimmed by 0 bases and J by 3 bases, 7 bases remained unmatched. The CDR3 nucleotides are TGCGCCAGCAGCTTGGCCGAAGGACAGGGTGACTATGGCTACACCTTC. Its protein product is CASSLAEGQGDYGYTF. Together with reference TRBV5-1 and TRBJ1-2, the CDR3 gives the full variable domain: KAGVTQTPRYLIKTRGQQVTLSCSPISGHRSVSWYQQTPGQGLQFLFEYFSETQRNKGNFPGRFSGRQFSNSRSEMNVSTLELGDSALYLCASSLAEGQGDYGYTFGSGTRLTVV.

Comment on this clone: Only one base separates this from a far larger clonotype, so it likely reflects a read error. The final CDR3 position lacks the conserved phenylalanine or tryptophan, pointing to a likely read error. The genes are TRBV5-1 and TRBJ2-7; TRBD2 matches 7 bases. The CDR3 sequence is 12 residues long. Germline trimming cut 1 base from V and 6 bases from J; bases unmatched to any gene: 1. Germline CDR1 is SGHRS and CDR2 is YFSETQ. Here the CDR3 DNA reads TGCGCCAGCAGCTTGACTAGCGTCGAGCAGTACTCC. Residues: CASSLTSVEQYS.

The CDR3 loop reads CASRGRDYEQYF. The CDR3 nucleotides are TGTGCCAGCAGGGGACGGGACTACGAGCAGTACTTC. The rearrangement uses TRBV6-1 and TRBJ2-7, with D perhaps given as TRBD1 or TRBD2 (5 bases each). Deletions cut 6 bases from V and 3 bases from J, with 9 bases between. The CDR3 extends over 12 amino acids. Germline CDR1 reads MNHNS; CDR2 reads SASEGT.

The rearrangement links TRBV28 to TRBJ2-7; 9 bases are shared with TRBD2. The V segment lost 6 bases and the J segment 2 bases; nucleotides outside the gene matches: 11. Looked up from germline, CDR1 is MDHEN and CDR2 is SYDVKM. The CDR3 spans 16 residues. The CDR3 is CASSPRGLAGTYEQYF. For the CDR3, the DNA is TGTGCCAGCAGCCCTAGAGGGCTAGCGGGAACCTACGAGCAGTACTTC.

Remarks on this clone: The sample has other DNA sequences that encode this CDR3 too. The V call is TRBV28, the J call TRBJ1-1; D is possibly TRBD1 (5 bases). V was pared by 3 bases and J by 7 bases, with 9 bases between. Germline CDR1 reads MDHEN; CDR2 reads SYDVKM. CDR3 size: 12 residues. This chain's CDR3 is CASSLGPFEAFF. As DNA, the CDR3 is TGTGCCAGCAGTTTGGGACCTTTTGAAGCTTTCTTT. The variable domain in full, with the rest retrieved from reference TRBV28 and TRBJ1-1, is DVKVTQSSRYLVKRTGEKVFLECVQDMDHENMFWYRQDPGLGLRLIYFSYDVKMKEKGDIPEGYSVSREKKERFSLILESASTNQTSMYLCASSLGPFEAFFGQGTRLTVV.

In the case of this clone: Since a far larger clone is one base different, this is likely a read error. Other DNA sequences within the sample encode an identical CDR3. The chain couples TRBV5-1 to TRBJ2-7; D assignment may be TRBD1 or TRBD2 (5 bases each). From germline, CDR1 is SGHRS and CDR2 YFSETQ. V gave up 0 bases and J gave up 3 bases, with 10 bases separating them. The CDR3 is made up of 14 amino acids. CDR3 in DNA: TGCGCCAGCAGCTTGGGAACAGGAGGCTACGAGCAGTACTTC. This sequence encodes CASSLGTGGYEQYF.

The chain combines TRBV21-1 with TRBJ1-2. TRBV21-1 is a recognized pseudogene. CDR3 size: 15 residues. CDR3 nucleotides: TGTGCCAGCAGCAAAACAAACCGACGGTCCTATGGCTACACCTTC. It yields the protein CASSKTNRRSYGYTF.

The chain carries TRBV5-1 and TRBJ2-1, with a weak D call TRBD1 (5 bases). This CDR3 spans 13 amino acids. With 2 bases removed from V and 5 bases from J, the gap between germline ends came to 8 bases. CDR1 and CDR2 (germline): SGHRS, YFSETQ. The CDR3 loop reads CASSLLDNNEQFF. DNA of the CDR3: TGCGCCAGCAGCTTACTGGACAACAATGAGCAGTTCTTC.

This chain uses TRBV28 with TRBJ1-4, with D hard to call. The CDR3 is 11 amino acids. V was cut by 1 base and J by 7 bases, with 1 base left in between. Germline V gene sequence: CDR1 MDHEN, CDR2 SYDVKM. The CDR3 DNA sequence: TGTGCCAGCAGTTTATTTGAAAAACTGTTTTTT. Translated, it gives CASSLFEKLFF.

This rearrangement joins TRBV6-5 to TRBJ2-7; weak D call: TRBD1 (6 bases). Germline CDR1 MNHEY, CDR2 SVGAGI. The CDR3 totals 16 residues. V lost 2 bases, J lost 4 bases, and 18 bases lay in between. CDR3 loop: CASSYGTRRGPYEQYF. CDR3 DNA sequence: TGTGCCAGCAGTTACGGGACCCGCAGGGGACCTTACGAGCAGTACTTC.

The genes are TRBV18 and TRBJ2-1; D call uncertain. Trimming shortened V by 6 bases and J by 0 bases, and 9 bases separated the two germline ends. CDR1 and CDR2 (germline): KGHSH, LQKENI. This CDR3 spans 14 amino acids. CDR3 amino acids: CASSETSSYNEQFF. The CDR3 DNA is TGTGCCAGCTCCGAGACGAGCTCCTACAATGAGCAGTTCTTC.

This sequence joins TRBV29-1 and TRBJ1-1, with a weak D call TRBD1 (6 bases). In germline, CDR1 is SQVTM, CDR2 ANQGSEA. The CDR3 sequence is 13 residues long. The ends were cut back, 7 bases at V and 5 bases at J, with 17 bases in the middle. As DNA, the CDR3 is TGCAGCGCCCGTGGGCAGGGGCGAACTGAAGCTTTCTTT. Residues: CSARGQGRTEAFF.

V is TRBV5-4 and J is TRBJ1-1; 8 bases agree with TRBD1. This CDR3 spans 16 amino acids. V lost 4 bases and J lost 0; bases outside the gene matches: 8. The V gene's germline CDR1 is SGHNT and CDR2 YYREEE (reference sequence). The CDR3 sequence is CASSPVAGGMNTEAFF. The CDR3 nucleotides are TGTGCCAGCAGCCCGGTGGCAGGGGGCATGAACACTGAAGCTTTCTTT.

The rearrangement links TRBV5-4 to TRBJ1-3, with a weak D call TRBD1 (6 bases). Germline lookup yields CDR1 SGHNT and CDR2 YYREEE (reference sequence). Trimming pared 3 bases from V and 1 base from J, leaving 14 bases between. This CDR3 has 16 amino acids. This CDR3 reads CASSSDLQGSGNTIYF. For the CDR3, the DNA is TGTGCCAGCAGCTCGGACCTACAGGGTTCTGGAAACACCATATATTTT.

Many counts were recorded for this clone. The chain has TRBV7-6 and TRBJ2-7; D is uncertain. Germline CDR1 SGHVS, CDR2 FNYEAQ. The CDR3 spans 14 residues. Between the trimmed V and J ends, which lost 2 bases and 5 bases, there was a span of 13 bases. CDR3 region: CASSLSRWAHEQYF. The DNA for the CDR3 is TGTGCCAGCAGCTTAAGCCGGTGGGCCCACGAGCAGTACTTC.

This clone has just a few counts. The chain is built from TRBV19 and TRBJ2-7; TRBD1 matches 7 bases. J lost 3 bases, V lost 3 bases, and 11 bases had no gene match. Germline-derived CDR1 and CDR2 are LNHDA and SQIVND (reference sequence). CDR3 size: 16 residues. Here the CDR3 DNA reads TGTGCCAGTAGTATCGGAACCGGGACAGCCTTCTACGAGCAGTACTTC. Translation gives CASSIGTGTAFYEQYF.

This clone was detected only once. The chain carries TRBV18 and TRBJ2-1, with D tentatively TRBD2 (5 bases). The CDR3 is made up of 16 amino acids. From germline, CDR1 is KGHSH and CDR2 LQKENI. Between the trimmed V and J ends, which lost 8 bases and 0 bases, there was a span of 17 bases. CDR3 residues: CASLTGGLSSYNEQFF. CDR3 DNA sequence: TGTGCCAGCCTCACCGGCGGGCTGAGCTCCTACAATGAGCAGTTCTTC.

Points on this clone: This likely came from a read error, as a far larger clone is one base away. Other DNA sequences from this sample encode an identical CDR3 as well. The rearrangement uses TRBV29-1 and TRBJ1-1, with TRBD1 matching 8 bases. Trimming cost V 5 bases and J 8 bases; bases outside gene matches: 10. The CDR3 has 13 amino acids. Germline V CDR1 and CDR2: SQVTM, ANQGSEA. Here the CDR3 reads CSVNEQGVGEAFF. The CDR3 nucleotides read TGCAGCGTTAACGAACAGGGGGTCGGCGAAGCTTTCTTT.

This chain joins TRBV2 and TRBJ1-1, with D uncertain. In germline, CDR1 is SNHLY, CDR2 FYNNEI. The V end lost 5 bases, the J end lost 4 bases, and 20 bases lay between the germline ends. CDR3 size: 16 residues. This CDR3 is CASSFGGPALGTEAFF. CDR3 sequence (DNA): TGTGCCAGCAGTTTCGGCGGTCCAGCCTTGGGCACTGAAGCTTTCTTT.

This chain connects TRBV11-1 to TRBJ2-4; no reliable D call. The V gene's germline CDR1 is SGHAT and CDR2 FQDESV (reference sequence). This CDR3 contains 15 residues. The V end was cut by 3 bases, the J end by 1 base, with 10 bases between. The chain's CDR3 is CASSLGDTAKNIQYF. Written as DNA, the CDR3 is TGTGCCAGCAGCTTGGGCGATACGGCCAAAAACATTCAGTACTTC.

The rearrangement links TRBV11-2 to TRBJ2-1; weak D call: TRBD2 (6 bases). Per germline, CDR1 SGHAT and CDR2 FQNNGV. The V gene lost 4 bases and the J gene lost 13 bases, with 17 bases spanning the gap. This CDR3 has 13 residues. The CDR3 DNA reads TGTGCCAGCAGCTCGGACTCGGGGAGGATTCAGTTCTTC. Residues: CASSSDSGRIQFF.